The 32 T cell receptor beta chains in this list originate from one sample, sequenced in a study of shared clonotypes between healthy human individuals. Using immunoSEQ multiplex PCR, the repertoire was profiled, and TCRdb retains in-frame clones only, with some absent. The data contain 2 million to 2.5 million clones, 85% to 95% of them singletons. Sequenced: naive CD4+ T cells from PBMCs. Subset denoted: CD45RA+ positively selected. These receptors were obtained from a man aged 18 to 29 in good health. Some clones in this sample may be carry-over from other donors' samples.

The V call is TRBV30, the J call TRBJ1-1, with a possible D match to TRBD1 (5 bases). CDR3 length: 13 residues. Germline CDR1 and CDR2: GTSNPN and SVGIG (reference sequence). V shed 4 bases and J shed 4 bases, with 13 bases lying between them. The CDR3 DNA sequence: TGTGCCTGGAAGGTAGGGGAGGGCACTGAAGCTTTCTTT. Encoded protein: CAWKVGEGTEAFF.

This clone was seen a few times. The chain combines TRBV2 with TRBJ2-2, with D possibly TRBD1 on 5 matching bases. The CDR3 consists of 15 residues. Looked up from germline, CDR1 is SNHLY and CDR2 is FYNNEI. Trimming cost V 2 bases and J 1 base, with 8 bases left between them. The CDR3 sequence: CASSESQGNTGELFF. DNA of the CDR3: TGTGCCAGCAGTGAATCCCAGGGGAACACCGGGGAGCTGTTTTTT. Filled out from reference TRBV2 and TRBJ2-2, the complete variable domain reads EPEVTQTPSHQVTQMGQEVILRCVPISNHLYFYWYRQILGQKVEFLVSFYNNEISEKSEIFDDQFSVERPDGSNFTLKIRSTKLEDSAMYFCASSESQGNTGELFFGEGSRLTVL.

The genes are TRBV5-1 and TRBJ1-1; D possibly corresponds to TRBD1 (5 bases). The CDR3 is 15 residues long. CDR1 and CDR2 from the germline V gene are SGHRS and YFSETQ. Trimming took 0 bases from V and 4 from J, leaving 13 bases between them. Written as DNA, the CDR3 is TGCGCCAGCAGCTTGGGGTCGGGGCCCTTCACTGAAGCTTTCTTT. Amino acids: CASSLGSGPFTEAFF.

The rearrangement joins TRBV7-2 to TRBJ1-3; D is undetermined. CDR1 SGHTA and CDR2 FQGNSA come from the germline V gene. With 10 bases removed from V and 4 bases from J, the gap between germline ends came to 11 bases. There are 12 residues in the CDR3. The CDR3 region is CANMDGGNTIYF. The CDR3 nucleotides are TGTGCCAACATGGACGGGGGAAACACCATATATTTT.

This rearrangement joins TRBV4-1 to TRBJ1-5; possible D gene TRBD1, 5 bases. Germline-derived CDR1 and CDR2 are MGHRA and YSYEKL. This CDR3 region has 18 residues. The germline V and J ends were trimmed by 0 bases and 3 bases, with 18 bases remaining between them. The CDR3 DNA reads as TGCGCCAGCAGCCAAGATCCCCCGTTCAGGGATAACAATCAGCCCCAGCATTTT. Translated, it gives CASSQDPPFRDNNQPQHF.

Concerning this clone itself: The identical CDR3 is also encoded by other nucleotide sequences in the sample. The V gene is TRBV30, the J gene TRBJ2-7; the match to TRBD2 covers 11 bases. CDR3 length: 13 amino acids. The ends lost 7 bases at V and 2 bases at J; junction bases unmatched: 4. Per the germline V gene, CDR1 is GTSNPN and CDR2 is SVGIG (reference sequence). CDR3 DNA: TGTGCCTCCTTAGCGGGAGGGGCCTACGAGCAGTACTTC. This sequence encodes CASLAGGAYEQYF.

The chain uses TRBV5-1 and TRBJ2-7, with 8 bases matching TRBD2. The CDR3 consists of 16 residues. V was pared by 2 bases and J by 8 bases, with 15 bases of the junction left unmatched. The germline gives CDR1 SGHRS, CDR2 YFSETQ. The CDR3 sequence: CASSLTPGDRGGKQYF. In nucleotides, the CDR3 is TGCGCCAGCAGCTTAACCCCAGGGGACCGGGGGGGGAAGCAGTACTTC.

This chain joins TRBV28 and TRBJ2-7, with TRBD1 matching over 10 bases. Germline V gene lookup returns CDR1 MDHEN and CDR2 SYDVKM. This CDR3 contains 15 residues. The ends lost 4 bases at V and 2 bases at J; junction bases unmatched: 5. The CDR3: CASSSWTGGPYEQYF. The CDR3, as DNA: TGTGCCAGCAGTTCCTGGACAGGGGGACCCTACGAGCAGTACTTC.

The chain uses TRBV5-1 and TRBJ2-5; D call uncertain. CDR1 SGHRS and CDR2 YFSETQ come from the germline V gene. Between the trimmed V and J ends, which lost 1 base and 5 bases, there was a span of 12 bases. The CDR3 consists of 14 residues. The chain's CDR3 is CASSLSLATETQYF. The DNA of the CDR3 is TGCGCCAGCAGCTTGTCCCTGGCGACGGAGACCCAGTACTTC.

The chain employs TRBV29-1 and TRBJ2-1, with TRBD2 identical over 13 bases. V was pared by 7 bases and J by 9 bases, with 9 bases of the junction left unmatched. CDR1 is SQVTM and CDR2 is ANQGSEA in the germline V gene. The CDR3 covers 14 residues. CDR3 sequence: CSGRTSGRGGEQFF. The CDR3 region has the DNA TGCAGCGGTAGGACTAGCGGGAGAGGAGGTGAGCAGTTCTTC.

The chain carries TRBV5-3 and TRBJ2-7; no reliable D call. TRBV5-3 is reported as an ORF; its role is uncertain. This CDR3 has 12 amino acids. The V and J ends lost 1 base and 5 bases respectively, with 7 bases between them. CDR3 amino acids: CARSLLANEQYF. CDR3 DNA sequence: TGTGCCAGAAGCTTGTTAGCCAACGAGCAGTACTTC.

The chain couples TRBV28 to TRBJ1-2, with 7 nucleotides matching TRBD1. Germline loops: CDR1 MDHEN, CDR2 SYDVKM. Trimming took 10 bases from V and 5 from J; bases not matched to a gene: 22. This CDR3 is built from 17 residues. This CDR3 is CATASEIGGAVRYGYTF. CDR3 DNA: TGTGCCACCGCCTCGGAAATAGGGGGCGCAGTTAGGTATGGCTACACCTTC.

The chain has TRBV11-2 and TRBJ2-1; 14 nucleotides align to TRBD2. This CDR3 region has 16 residues. With 5 bases clipped from V and 7 bases from J, the junction kept 7 bases outside the gene matches. From germline, CDR1 is SGHAT and CDR2 FQNNGV. The CDR3, as DNA: TGTGCCAGCAGCGCCCCCGGGACTAGCGGGAGAAATGAGCAGTTCTTC. Translation: CASSAPGTSGRNEQFF.

The chain employs TRBV25-1 and TRBJ2-2, with D possibly being TRBD2 (5 bases). V gave up 0 bases and J gave up 2 bases, with 10 bases separating them. CDR1 is MGHDK and CDR2 is SYGVNS in the germline V gene. The CDR3 is 16 residues long. The CDR3: CASSEYLALNTGELFF. Written as DNA, the CDR3 is TGTGCCAGCAGTGAATACTTAGCGCTAAACACCGGGGAGCTGTTTTTT. The whole variable domain, remainder taken from reference TRBV25-1 and TRBJ2-2, is EADIYQTPRYLVIGTGKKITLECSQTMGHDKMYWYQQDPGMELHLIHYSYGVNSTEKGDLSSESTVSRIRTEHFPLTLESARPSHTSQYLCASSEYLALNTGELFFGEGSRLTVL.

A remark on this clone: This CDR3 is also generated by other DNA sequences in the sample. The rearrangement uses TRBV5-1 and TRBJ2-5; D is unresolved. The V gene's germline CDR1 is SGHRS and CDR2 YFSETQ. The V gene lost 0 bases and the J gene lost 9 bases, with 6 bases spanning the gap. CDR3 size: 11 residues. The CDR3 coding sequence is TGCGCCAGCAGCTTGGAGGGCCCCCAGTACTTC. It yields the protein CASSLEGPQYF.

The chain has TRBV5-5 and TRBJ1-2, with TRBD1 identical over 9 bases. Germline CDR1 is SGHKS and CDR2 is YYEKEE (reference sequence). This CDR3 is built from 15 residues. V was clipped by 4 bases and J by 4 bases; unmatched bases: 8. CDR3 nucleotides: TGTGCCAGCAGCCGAACCGGGACAGGGATCTATGGCTACACCTTC. Translation: CASSRTGTGIYGYTF.

Concerning this clone: This sample includes further DNA sequences coding for the same CDR3. The chain joins TRBV6-5 to TRBJ2-2; 7 bases line up with TRBD2. Germline CDR1 is MNHEY and CDR2 is SVGAGI. V lost 2 bases and J lost 4; bases outside the gene matches: 7. The CDR3 consists of 16 residues. CDR3 sequence: CASSYRSGRGTGELFF. CDR3 nucleotide sequence: TGTGCCAGCAGTTACCGTAGCGGGCGAGGCACCGGGGAGCTGTTTTTT.

The chain recombines TRBV11-2 with TRBJ2-7, with D unresolved. CDR1 is SGHAT, CDR2 FQNNGV, per germline. V was clipped by 6 bases and J by 4 bases, with 13 bases between them. This CDR3 has 13 residues. CDR3 amino acids: CASRSLRRYEQYF. The DNA of the CDR3 is TGTGCCAGCAGGTCCTTACGGCGGTACGAGCAGTACTTC.

This rearrangement joins TRBV7-2 to TRBJ2-7; the D is unclear. The CDR3 loop spans 14 amino acids. Germline CDR1 reads SGHTA; CDR2 reads FQGNSA. Trimming pared 5 bases from V and 3 bases from J, leaving 14 bases between. CDR3: CASSPRATYYEQYF. The CDR3 region has the DNA TGTGCCAGCAGCCCCCGGGCGACATACTACGAGCAGTACTTC. Combining the CDR3 with reference TRBV7-2 and TRBJ2-7 gives the whole variable domain GAGVSQSPSNKVTEKGKDVELRCDPISGHTALYWYRQSLGQGLEFLIYFQGNSAPDKSGLPSDRFSAERTGGSVSTLTIQRTQQEDSAVYLCASSPRATYYEQYFGPGTRLTVT.

V and J are TRBV30 and TRBJ2-1; 12 bases match TRBD2. Per germline, CDR1 GTSNPN and CDR2 SVGIG (reference sequence). CDR3 length: 13 amino acids. J was trimmed by 15 bases and V by 2 bases; bases with no gene match: 8. The chain's CDR3 is CAWSITSGGPRFF. In nucleotides, the CDR3 is TGTGCCTGGAGTATCACTAGCGGGGGGCCCCGGTTCTTC.

This sequence joins TRBV5-6 and TRBJ2-3; 11 positions agree with TRBD1. Germline V gives CDR1 SGHDT, CDR2 YYEEEE. With V trimmed by 2 bases and J by 3 bases, 5 bases remained unmatched. The CDR3 has 16 residues. This CDR3 reads CASSLPGQGATDTQYF. For the CDR3, the DNA is TGTGCCAGCAGCTTACCAGGACAGGGGGCGACAGATACGCAGTATTTT.

The chain recombines TRBV19 with TRBJ2-7, with D perhaps matching TRBD2 (7 bases). Germline V gene data show CDR1 as LNHDA and CDR2 as SQIVND (reference sequence). The CDR3 is 14 amino acids. Between the trimmed V and J ends, which lost 2 bases and 6 bases, there was a span of 14 bases. The DNA of the CDR3 is TGTGCCAGTAGTATATTTCCAGGGGAGGGCGAGCAGTACTTC. As protein: CASSIFPGEGEQYF.

The chain employs TRBV5-1 and TRBJ2-6; D possibly corresponds to TRBD1 (6 bases). The germline V gene has CDR1 SGHRS and CDR2 YFSETQ. This CDR3 has 18 residues. Trimming took off 2 bases at V and 3 bases at J, with 18 bases between the two ends. This CDR3 is CASSFSIQGRRGANVLTF. The CDR3 DNA follows: TGCGCCAGCAGCTTTTCTATACAGGGTCGGCGTGGGGCCAACGTCCTGACTTTC.

Comments on this clone: Other DNA sequences in the same sample also yield this CDR3. The chain employs TRBV5-1 and TRBJ2-1, with TRBD2 matching 16 bases. Losses at the gene ends were 4 bases for V and 4 bases for J; bases not matched to a gene: 5. From germline, CDR1 is SGHRS and CDR2 YFSETQ. The CDR3 is 17 amino acids. This chain's CDR3 is CASSPGLAGGLYNEQFF. The CDR3 DNA sequence: TGCGCCAGCAGCCCGGGACTAGCGGGAGGGTTATACAATGAGCAGTTCTTC.

CDR3 sequence: CASSLLGTSDYEQFF. The CDR3 coding sequence is TGCGCCAGCAGCTTGTTGGGGACTAGCGATTATGAGCAGTTCTTC. This chain links TRBV5-1 with TRBJ2-1; 10 bases map to TRBD2. Germline-derived CDR1 and CDR2 are SGHRS and YFSETQ. This CDR3 contains 15 residues. V was clipped by 1 base and J by 8 bases; unmatched bases: 6.

This clone was detected only once. The gene calls are TRBV28 and TRBJ2-5; D unresolved. There are 13 residues in the CDR3. Germline loops: CDR1 MDHEN, CDR2 SYDVKM. V lost 2 bases and J lost 5, with 9 bases in between. CDR3 region: CASSLVARETQYF. CDR3 in DNA: TGTGCCAGCAGTTTAGTGGCCCGGGAGACCCAGTACTTC.

This chain connects TRBV11-1 to TRBJ1-1; no definite D call. CDR3 length equals 14 residues. Trimming shortened V by 3 bases and J by 4 bases, and 12 bases separated the two germline ends. The germline CDR1 and CDR2 sequences are SGHAT and FQDESV (reference sequence). CDR3 DNA: TGTGCCAGCAGCTTGACCCTAATAGGCACTGAAGCTTTCTTT. This encodes CASSLTLIGTEAFF.

The gene calls are TRBV5-4 and TRBJ1-1; no definite D call. CDR1 and CDR2 (germline): SGHNT, YYREEE (reference sequence). The CDR3 covers 13 residues. V was shortened by 3 bases and J by 3 bases, with 9 bases between the two germline ends. The CDR3 DNA reads TGTGCCAGCAGCTCCCCGCAGGACACTGAAGCTTTCTTT. Translated, it gives CASSSPQDTEAFF.

V gene TRBV19 combines with J gene TRBJ1-3; D ambiguous. The CDR3 loop spans 16 amino acids. Germline V gene lookup returns CDR1 LNHDA and CDR2 SQIVND (reference sequence). V was cut by 1 base and J by 4 bases, with 14 bases left in between. The CDR3 sequence: CASSIAAGMGGNTIYF. In DNA form, the CDR3 reads TGTGCCAGTAGTATAGCGGCGGGGATGGGCGGAAACACCATATATTTT.

The rearrangement uses TRBV28 and TRBJ2-2; 11 nucleotides agree with TRBD1. Germline values: CDR1 MDHEN, CDR2 SYDVKM. This CDR3 is 14 amino acids long. The junction had 2 bases not matched to a gene; V was cut back by 6 bases and J by 5 bases. CDR3 coding DNA: TGTGCCAGCAGGGGACAGGGGGGGACCGGGGAGCTGTTTTTT. Its translation is CASRGQGGTGELFF.

The chain has TRBV27 and TRBJ1-1; no clear D. Germline assignment: CDR1 MNHEY and CDR2 SMNVEV (reference sequence). V was shortened by 1 base and J by 3 bases, with 15 bases between the two germline ends. The CDR3 totals 16 residues. CDR3 loop: CASSLFGRLSHTEAFF. CDR3 DNA sequence: TGTGCCAGCAGTTTATTCGGCAGGCTGTCACACACTGAAGCTTTCTTT.

A single count supports this clone. The chain has TRBV2 and TRBJ2-7, with 7 bases that match TRBD2. V gave up 5 bases and J gave up 3 bases; unmatched junction bases: 4. The germline V gene has CDR1 SNHLY and CDR2 FYNNEI. The length of the CDR3 is 13 residues. CDR3 nucleotides: TGTGCCAGCAGTCGACTAGCCATCTACGAGCAGTACTTC. Translation gives CASSRLAIYEQYF.